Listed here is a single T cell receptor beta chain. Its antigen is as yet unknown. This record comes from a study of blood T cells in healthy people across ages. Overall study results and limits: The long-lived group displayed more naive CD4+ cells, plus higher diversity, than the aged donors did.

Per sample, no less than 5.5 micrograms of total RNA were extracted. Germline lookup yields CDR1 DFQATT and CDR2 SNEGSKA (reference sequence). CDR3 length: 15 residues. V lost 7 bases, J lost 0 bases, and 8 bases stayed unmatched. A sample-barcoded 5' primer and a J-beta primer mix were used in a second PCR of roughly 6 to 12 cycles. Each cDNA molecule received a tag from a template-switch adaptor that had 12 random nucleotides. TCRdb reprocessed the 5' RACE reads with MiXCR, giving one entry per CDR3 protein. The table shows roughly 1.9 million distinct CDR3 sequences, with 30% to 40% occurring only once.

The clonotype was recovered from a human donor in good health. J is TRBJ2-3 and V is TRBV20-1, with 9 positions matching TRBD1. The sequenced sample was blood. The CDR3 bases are TGCAGTGGGACAGGGGAATTTGCTAGCACAGATACGCAGTATTTT. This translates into CSGTGEFASTDTQYF.